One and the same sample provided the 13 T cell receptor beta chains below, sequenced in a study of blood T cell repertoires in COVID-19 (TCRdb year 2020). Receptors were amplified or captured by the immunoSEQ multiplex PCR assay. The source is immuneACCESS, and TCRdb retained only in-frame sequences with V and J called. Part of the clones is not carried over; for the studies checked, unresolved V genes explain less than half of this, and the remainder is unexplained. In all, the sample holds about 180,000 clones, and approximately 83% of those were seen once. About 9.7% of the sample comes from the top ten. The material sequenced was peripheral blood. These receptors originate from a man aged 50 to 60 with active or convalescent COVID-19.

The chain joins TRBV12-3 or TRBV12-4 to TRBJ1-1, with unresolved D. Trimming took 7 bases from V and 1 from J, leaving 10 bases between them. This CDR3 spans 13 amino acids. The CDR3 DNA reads TGTGCCAGCACATGGGCCCAGAACACTGAAGCTTTCTTT. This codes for CASTWAQNTEAFF.

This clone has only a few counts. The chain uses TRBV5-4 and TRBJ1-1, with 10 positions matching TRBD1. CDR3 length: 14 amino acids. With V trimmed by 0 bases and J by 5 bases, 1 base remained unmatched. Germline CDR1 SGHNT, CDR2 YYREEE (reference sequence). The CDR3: CASSLEGQGTEAFF. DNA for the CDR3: TGTGCCAGCAGCTTGGAGGGACAGGGGACTGAAGCTTTCTTT.

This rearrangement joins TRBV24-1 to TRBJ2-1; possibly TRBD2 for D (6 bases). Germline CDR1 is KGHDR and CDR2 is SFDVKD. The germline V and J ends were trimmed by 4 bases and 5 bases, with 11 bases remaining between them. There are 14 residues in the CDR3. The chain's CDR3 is CATSDPWGDNEQFF. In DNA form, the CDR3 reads TGTGCCACCAGTGACCCGTGGGGGGACAATGAGCAGTTCTTC.

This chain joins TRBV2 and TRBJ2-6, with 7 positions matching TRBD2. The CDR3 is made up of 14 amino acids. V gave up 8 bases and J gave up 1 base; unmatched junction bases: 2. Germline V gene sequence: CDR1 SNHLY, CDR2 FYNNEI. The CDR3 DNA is TGTGCCAGCGGGGAGGGATCTGGGGCCAACGTCCTGACTTTC. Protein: CASGEGSGANVLTF.

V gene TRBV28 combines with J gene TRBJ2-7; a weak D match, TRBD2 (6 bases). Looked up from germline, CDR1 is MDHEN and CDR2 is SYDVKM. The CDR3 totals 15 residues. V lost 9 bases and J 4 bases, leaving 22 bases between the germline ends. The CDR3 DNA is TGTGCCAGTGGGCTCCCCGGAGGGCTTGGATACGAGCAGTACTTC. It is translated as CASGLPGGLGYEQYF. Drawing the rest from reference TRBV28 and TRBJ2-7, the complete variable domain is DVKVTQSSRYLVKRTGEKVFLECVQDMDHENMFWYRQDPGLGLRLIYFSYDVKMKEKGDIPEGYSVSREKKERFSLILESASTNQTSMYLCASGLPGGLGYEQYFGPGTRLTVT.

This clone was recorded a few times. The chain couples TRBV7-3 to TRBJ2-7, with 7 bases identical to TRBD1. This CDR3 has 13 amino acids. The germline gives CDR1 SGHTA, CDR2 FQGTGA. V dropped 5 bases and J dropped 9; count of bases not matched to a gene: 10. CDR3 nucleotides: TGTGCCAGCAGCCCAGGGGACAGTCTCGCGCAGTACTTC. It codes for CASSPGDSLAQYF.

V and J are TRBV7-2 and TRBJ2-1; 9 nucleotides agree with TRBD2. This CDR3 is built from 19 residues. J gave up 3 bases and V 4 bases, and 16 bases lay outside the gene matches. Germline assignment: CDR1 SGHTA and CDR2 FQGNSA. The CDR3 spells CASSSPAIAGAPNYNEQFF. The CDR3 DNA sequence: TGTGCCAGCAGCTCACCGGCTATAGCGGGGGCCCCGAACTACAATGAGCAGTTCTTC.

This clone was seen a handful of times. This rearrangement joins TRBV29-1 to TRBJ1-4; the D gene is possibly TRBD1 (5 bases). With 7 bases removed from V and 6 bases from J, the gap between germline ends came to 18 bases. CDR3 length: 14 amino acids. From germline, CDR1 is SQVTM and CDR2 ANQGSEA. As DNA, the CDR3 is TGCAGCGCCAGCACCAGGACAACGGATGAAAAACTGTTTTTT. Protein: CSASTRTTDEKLFF.

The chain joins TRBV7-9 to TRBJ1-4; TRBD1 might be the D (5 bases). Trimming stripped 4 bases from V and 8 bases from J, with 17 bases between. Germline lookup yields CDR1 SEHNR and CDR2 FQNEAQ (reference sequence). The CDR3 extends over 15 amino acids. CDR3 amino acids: CASSSHPRVGEKLFF. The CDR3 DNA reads TGTGCCAGCAGCTCCCACCCCAGGGTAGGGGAAAAACTGTTTTTT.

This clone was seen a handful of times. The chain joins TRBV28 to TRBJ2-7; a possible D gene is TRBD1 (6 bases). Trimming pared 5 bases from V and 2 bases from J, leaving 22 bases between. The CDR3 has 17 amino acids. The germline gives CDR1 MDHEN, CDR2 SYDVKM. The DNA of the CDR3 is TGTGCCAGCAGTACCTCAGACAGGTTTAGTAGCCCCTACGAGCAGTACTTC. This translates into CASSTSDRFSSPYEQYF.

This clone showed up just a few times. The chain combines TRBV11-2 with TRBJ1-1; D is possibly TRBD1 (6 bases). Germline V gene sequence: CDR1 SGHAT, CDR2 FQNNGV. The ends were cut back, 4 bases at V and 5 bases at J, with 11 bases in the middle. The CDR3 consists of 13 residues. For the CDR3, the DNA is TGTGCCAGCAGCTCAGAGAGGGGGACTGAAGCTTTCTTT. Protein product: CASSSERGTEAFF.

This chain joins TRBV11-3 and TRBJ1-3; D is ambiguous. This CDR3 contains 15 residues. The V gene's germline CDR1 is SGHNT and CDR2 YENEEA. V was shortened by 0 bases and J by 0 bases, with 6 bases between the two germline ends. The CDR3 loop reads CASSLDASSGNTIYF. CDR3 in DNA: TGTGCCAGCAGCTTAGACGCGAGCTCTGGAAACACCATATATTTT.

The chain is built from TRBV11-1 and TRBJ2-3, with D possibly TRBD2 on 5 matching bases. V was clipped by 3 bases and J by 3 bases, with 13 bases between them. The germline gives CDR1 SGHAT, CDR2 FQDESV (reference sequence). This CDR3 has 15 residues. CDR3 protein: CASSLREFKTDTQYF. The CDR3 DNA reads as TGTGCCAGCAGCTTGAGGGAGTTCAAAACAGATACGCAGTATTTT.